These 21 T cell receptor beta chains were sequenced from one sample in a study of OX40 agonist ivuxolimab in advanced cancers. Clones were sequenced by immunoSEQ multiplex PCR, and TCRdb holds only the in-frame ones, with some missing. The sample contains 45,000 to 65,000 clones, 85% to 90% of which appear only once. The source was CD4+ or CD8+ T cells sorted from blood, collected in a trial of the OX40 agonist ivuxolimab. These receptors originate from an adult with an advanced solid tumor such as melanoma, head and neck, liver or kidney cancer.

The genes are TRBV5-4 and TRBJ2-5; 8 bases align to TRBD1. CDR3 size: 14 residues. The V gene's germline CDR1 is SGHNT and CDR2 YYREEE (reference sequence). Germline trimming cut 4 bases from V and 5 bases from J; bases unmatched to any gene: 7. The CDR3 sequence: CASSTGGIKETQYF. The CDR3 DNA sequence: TGTGCCAGCAGCACAGGGGGAATCAAGGAGACCCAGTACTTC.

V is TRBV19 and J is TRBJ2-2, with D unresolved. V lost 3 bases to trimming and J lost 5 bases, with 7 bases between them. CDR1 is LNHDA and CDR2 is SQIVND in the germline V gene (reference sequence). The CDR3 totals 13 residues. The CDR3 region is CASSIDGTGELFF. In DNA, the CDR3 is TGTGCCAGTAGTATCGACGGAACCGGGGAGCTGTTTTTT.

This clone appeared once. The rearrangement uses TRBV5-6 and TRBJ2-6; possibly TRBD2 for D (5 bases). V was pared by 0 bases and J by 2 bases, with 6 bases between. From germline, CDR1 is SGHDT and CDR2 YYEEEE. The length of the CDR3 is 15 residues. CDR3 DNA sequence: TGTGCCAGCAGCTTGGTCGGGACTGGGGCCAACGTCCTGACTTTC. Its protein is CASSLVGTGANVLTF.

The chain uses TRBV5-4 and TRBJ2-1; D may be TRBD2 (5 bases). The CDR3 loop spans 13 amino acids. Trimming removed 1 base at V and 6 bases at J, with 8 bases between. Looked up from germline, CDR1 is SGHNT and CDR2 is YYREEE (reference sequence). The DNA of the CDR3 is TGTGCCAGCAGCTTGTCGCGGGTCAATGAGCAGTTCTTC. This codes for CASSLSRVNEQFF.

The V gene is TRBV9, the J gene TRBJ1-5; possibly TRBD1 for D (6 bases). The CDR3 is 15 amino acids. Germline loops: CDR1 SGDLS, CDR2 YYNGEE. Trimming pared 0 bases from V and 4 bases from J, leaving 11 bases between. CDR3 protein: CASSVAAGDNQPQHF. As DNA, the CDR3 is TGTGCCAGCAGCGTAGCTGCAGGGGATAATCAGCCCCAGCATTTT. Looking up the rest from reference TRBV9 and TRBJ1-5 gives the full variable domain: DSGVTQTPKHLITATGQRVTLRCSPRSGDLSVYWYQQSLDQGLQFLIQYYNGEERAKGNILERFSAQQFPDLHSELNLSSLELGDSALYFCASSVAAGDNQPQHFGDGTRLSIL.

The chain carries TRBV10-1 and TRBJ2-1; 7 bases fit TRBD1. The ends lost 7 bases at V and 5 bases at J; junction bases unmatched: 11. The length of the CDR3 is 15 residues. Germline V lookup: CDR1 WNHNN, CDR2 SYGVQD (reference sequence). The CDR3 DNA reads as TGCGCCAGCAAGAAGACAGGGAACGCCGACAATGAGCAGTTCTTC. Translated, it gives CASKKTGNADNEQFF.

J is TRBJ2-1 and V is TRBV6-1; 10 bases match TRBD2. This CDR3 comprises 15 residues. V lost 5 bases to trimming and J lost 6 bases; unmatched junction nucleotides: 7. The germline V gene has CDR1 MNHNS and CDR2 SASEGT. This CDR3 reads CASSRTSGILNEQFF. The CDR3 DNA reads as TGTGCCAGCAGTCGAACTAGCGGGATCCTCAATGAGCAGTTCTTC.

The rearrangement uses TRBV7-6 and TRBJ2-5; unclear D gene. Judging by the DNA end, TRBJ2-7 fits better; the J call may be wrong. The germline gives CDR1 SGHVS, CDR2 FNYEAQ. The CDR3 spans 15 residues. The CDR3 spells CASSLGAVRNYEQYF. CDR3 nucleotides: TGTGCCAGCAGCTTAGGGGCGGTTCGTAACTACGAGCAGTACTTC.

The chain recombines TRBV29-1 with TRBJ2-3, with TRBD2 identical over 7 bases. CDR3 length: 15 amino acids. V gave up 5 bases and J gave up 0 bases; unmatched junction bases: 8. Per the germline V gene, CDR1 is SQVTM and CDR2 is ANQGSEA. The CDR3 reads CSVPEAGVSTDTQYF. The CDR3 DNA sequence: TGCAGCGTTCCTGAGGCGGGGGTAAGCACAGATACGCAGTATTTT.

The V call is TRBV4-2, the J call TRBJ1-5; D remains ambiguous. Trimming removed 5 bases from V and 1 base from J, with 12 bases in between. CDR1 is LGHNA and CDR2 is YNFKEQ in the germline V gene. There are 15 residues in the CDR3. The CDR3 nucleotides read TGTGCCAGCAGCTTCGACCCCGGCAGCAATCAGCCCCAGCATTTT. Residues: CASSFDPGSNQPQHF.

The gene calls are TRBV2 and TRBJ2-5, with D possibly being TRBD2 (5 bases). The CDR3 loop spans 13 amino acids. Trimming stripped 8 bases from V and 5 bases from J, with 15 bases between. Germline CDR1 reads SNHLY; CDR2 reads FYNNEI. CDR3 in DNA: TGTGCCAGCGTGAGGGATCAAGAGGAGACCCAGTACTTC. This codes for CASVRDQEETQYF.

The chain links TRBV7-8 to TRBJ2-1, with D uncertain. Germline V gives CDR1 SGHVS, CDR2 FQNEAQ. Trimming removed 5 bases from V and 0 bases from J, with 11 bases in between. The length of the CDR3 is 15 residues. For the CDR3, the DNA is TGTGCCAGCAGCCCGGACCGGAGCTCCTACAATGAGCAGTTCTTC. Its protein product is CASSPDRSSYNEQFF.

This clone was detected only once. One end of the junction varies from germline; a read error may be responsible. The V and J genes are TRBV11-2 and TRBJ1-6; D gene uncertain. This CDR3 is built from 12 residues. CDR1 is SGHAT, CDR2 FQNNGV, per germline. The CDR3 DNA reads TGTGCCAGCAGCTCCAATAATTCACCCCTCCACTTT. Its protein is CASSSNNSPLHF.

The V gene is TRBV28, the J gene TRBJ1-2, with TRBD1 identical over 11 bases. The germline gives CDR1 MDHEN, CDR2 SYDVKM. The CDR3 has 17 residues. The V gene end was trimmed by 6 bases and the J gene end by 4 bases; junction bases not matched to a gene: 13. Here the CDR3 DNA reads TGTGCCAGCAGCCAACTGGACAGGGGGCACCTTGGCTATGGCTACACCTTC. Amino acid sequence: CASSQLDRGHLGYGYTF.

V and J are TRBV15 and TRBJ2-3; weak D call: TRBD2 (7 bases). Per germline, CDR1 LNHNV and CDR2 YYDKDF (reference sequence). The CDR3 runs 14 residues. V was shortened by 4 bases and J by 2 bases, with 10 bases between the two germline ends. The CDR3 DNA reads as TGTGCCACCAGCATAGGGGGGGACACAGATACGCAGTATTTT. Encoded protein: CATSIGGDTDTQYF.

This chain joins TRBV27 and TRBJ2-1; D is possibly TRBD2 (5 bases). Per germline, CDR1 MNHEY and CDR2 SMNVEV (reference sequence). V gave up 3 bases and J gave up 0 bases, with 15 bases separating them. CDR3 length: 17 amino acids. CDR3 protein: CASSFTPLASSYNEQFF. In nucleotides, the CDR3 is TGTGCCAGCAGTTTTACCCCCCTAGCAAGCTCCTACAATGAGCAGTTCTTC.

The V gene is TRBV19, the J gene TRBJ2-2; 8 nucleotides agree with TRBD1. This CDR3 has 16 amino acids. J gave up 2 bases and V 5 bases, and 7 bases lay outside the gene matches. Germline-derived CDR1 and CDR2 are LNHDA and SQIVND (reference sequence). The CDR3 DNA sequence: TGTGCCAGTAGTTTCCACCAGGGGGCCAACACCGGGGAGCTGTTTTTT. Protein: CASSFHQGANTGELFF.

The CDR3 nucleotides are TGTGCCAGCAGCTTAGGAGGGACAAACTACGAGCAGTACTTC. Its translation: CASSLGGTNYEQYF. V gene TRBV11-3 combines with J gene TRBJ2-7, with D tentatively TRBD1 (6 bases). Trimming removed 1 base at V and 3 bases at J, with 10 bases between. Germline loops: CDR1 SGHNT, CDR2 YENEEA. This CDR3 has 14 amino acids.

This clone was counted once. This chain joins TRBV9 and TRBJ2-1; weak D call: TRBD2 (5 bases). The V gene's germline CDR1 is SGDLS and CDR2 YYNGEE. The CDR3 extends over 16 amino acids. Trimming took off 0 bases at V and 0 bases at J, with 10 bases between the two ends. The CDR3, as DNA: TGTGCCAGCAGCGTAGTCGGGGAGAGCTCCTACAATGAGCAGTTCTTC. As protein: CASSVVGESSYNEQFF.

J is TRBJ1-4 and V is TRBV15, with D maybe TRBD1 (5 bases). Germline V gene lookup returns CDR1 LNHNV and CDR2 YYDKDF (reference sequence). This CDR3 is 16 amino acids long. Deletions cut 4 bases from V and 2 bases from J, with 14 bases between. The CDR3 DNA sequence: TGTGCCACCAGCAAAAAGCCCAGGGCTACTAATGAAAAACTGTTTTTT. Protein sequence: CATSKKPRATNEKLFF.

The genes are TRBV21-1 and TRBJ1-4; TRBD1, the table's D call, lacks a check against the DNA. TRBV21-1 is tagged as a pseudogene. The CDR3 is made up of 18 amino acids. CDR3 amino acids: CASSEQRRVEGALEKLFF. CDR3 DNA: TGTGCCAGCAGCGAACAAAGGCGGGTGGAGGGGGCGCTGGAAAAACTGTTTTTT.